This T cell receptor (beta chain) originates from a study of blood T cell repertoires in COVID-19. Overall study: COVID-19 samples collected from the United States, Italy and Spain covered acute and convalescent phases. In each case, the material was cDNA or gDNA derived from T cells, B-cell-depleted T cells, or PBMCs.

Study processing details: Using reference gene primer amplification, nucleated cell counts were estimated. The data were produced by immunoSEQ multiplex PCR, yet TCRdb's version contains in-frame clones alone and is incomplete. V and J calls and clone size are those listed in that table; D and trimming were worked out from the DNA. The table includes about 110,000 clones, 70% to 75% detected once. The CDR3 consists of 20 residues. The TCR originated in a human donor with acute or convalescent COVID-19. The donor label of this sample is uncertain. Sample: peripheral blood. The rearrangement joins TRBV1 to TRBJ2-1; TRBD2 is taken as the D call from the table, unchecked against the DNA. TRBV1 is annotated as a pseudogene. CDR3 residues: CTSSQKVLAGEKSSYNEQFF. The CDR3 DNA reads TGCACCAGCAGCCAGAAGGTCCTAGCGGGGGAGAAGAGCTCCTACAATGAGCAGTTCTTC.